The present T cell receptor (beta chain) was sequenced within a study of long-term antiretroviral therapy in people with HIV. Study at large: The study's earliest collections predate the 2015 immediate-ART recommendation by about a decade. Overall study findings and caveats: Blood was collected between the mid-2000s and the late 2010s, possibly under older ART regimens. Upon ART, diversity increased but remained lower than transplant donor controls. Dominant in the repertoire at all time points were clones expanded before ART.

On this clone: What it binds is unknown.

Germline CDR1 reads SEHNR; CDR2 reads FQNEAQ (reference sequence). V gave up 5 bases and J gave up 3 bases; unmatched junction bases: 9. The CDR3 runs to 16 residues. The assay, immunoSEQ v3.0, was run at survey level. Only in-frame clones appear in the TCRdb table, and some are missing; sequencing was by immunoSEQ multiplex PCR. The data show some 11,000 clones, approximately 76% seen once. The source of this sequence is a man aged 30 to 45 with HIV. Here the sequenced sample was unsorted PBMCs, taken at the start of antiretroviral therapy, before treatment. The chain recombines TRBV7-9 with TRBJ2-7, with TRBD1 matching over 11 bases. CDR3: CASSPPDRGPDYEQYF. In DNA, the CDR3 is TGTGCCAGCAGCCCGCCGGACAGGGGGCCTGACTACGAGCAGTACTTC.